This TCR beta chain was obtained from a study of T-cell reconstitution after alpha-beta-depleted transplantation in children. Study results and limitations: A year had passed since transplant, and T-cell counts and diversity by then came mostly from newly produced T cells. From surviving recipient T cells and thymic progenitors came the high day-60 TCRbeta diversity observed in some patients.

This clonotype was seen only a few times. Its antigen is not known. This CDR3 is 16 amino acids long. Germline CDR1 KGHSH, CDR2 LQKENI. Trimming removed 1 base from V and 1 base from J, with 13 bases in between. Library preparation (for TCRbeta) was performed with unique molecular identifiers. A single record per CDR3 protein comes from TCRdb applying MiXCR to the PCR reads. The sample has approximately 800,000 distinct CDR3 sequences, 16% seen once; the top ten hold around 5%. Sequenced material: PBMCs, mostly from graft donor cells, taken 360 days after TCRalphabeta/CD19-depleted stem cell transplant. The clonotype was recovered from a male patient aged 10-17 years who had a stem cell transplant for acute lymphoblastic leukemia, so the T cells may come from the graft donor. The chain carries TRBV18 and TRBJ2-5, with a possible D match to TRBD1 (6 bases). The CDR3 nucleotides read TGTGCCAGCTCACCACGGACAGCCTCCCTCCAAGAGACCCAGTACTTC. Protein: CASSPRTASLQETQYF.